This T cell receptor (beta chain) was observed in a study of blood T cell repertoires in COVID-19. Study summary: Sample material is recorded as cDNA or gDNA derived from T cells, B-cell-depleted T cells, or PBMCs.

The data were produced by immunoSEQ multiplex PCR, yet TCRdb's version contains in-frame clones alone and is incomplete. The table records about 200,000 clones, about 85% of them present only once. The CDR3 contains 10 residues. With 8 bases removed from V and 5 bases from J, the gap between germline ends came to 6 bases. Germline V gene sequence: CDR1 SNHLY, CDR2 FYNNEI. Only one count was recorded for this clone. The rearrangement links TRBV2 to TRBJ1-2; D ambiguous. The sample taken for sequencing was peripheral blood. This clonotype was obtained from a woman older than 75 with acute or convalescent COVID-19. In DNA form, the CDR3 reads TGTGCCAGCGAAGAGTATGGCTACACCTTC. Residues: CASEEYGYTF. Looking up the rest from reference TRBV2 and TRBJ1-2 gives the full variable domain: EPEVTQTPSHQVTQMGQEVILRCVPISNHLYFYWYRQILGQKVEFLVSFYNNEISEKSEIFDDQFSVERPDGSNFTLKIRSTKLEDSAMYFCASEEYGYTFGSGTRLTVV.